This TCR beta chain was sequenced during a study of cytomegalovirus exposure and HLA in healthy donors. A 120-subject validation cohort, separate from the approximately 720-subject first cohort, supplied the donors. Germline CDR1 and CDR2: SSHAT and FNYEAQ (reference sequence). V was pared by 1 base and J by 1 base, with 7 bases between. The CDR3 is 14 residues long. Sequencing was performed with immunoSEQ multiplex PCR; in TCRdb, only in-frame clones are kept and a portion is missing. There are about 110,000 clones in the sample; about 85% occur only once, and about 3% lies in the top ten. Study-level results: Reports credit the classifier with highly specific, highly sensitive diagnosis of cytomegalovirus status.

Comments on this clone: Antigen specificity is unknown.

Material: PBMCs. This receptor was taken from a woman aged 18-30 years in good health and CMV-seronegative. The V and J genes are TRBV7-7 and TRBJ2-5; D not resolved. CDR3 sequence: CASSLVPFQETQYF. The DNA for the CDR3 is TGTGCCAGCAGCTTAGTCCCGTTCCAAGAGACCCAGTACTTC.